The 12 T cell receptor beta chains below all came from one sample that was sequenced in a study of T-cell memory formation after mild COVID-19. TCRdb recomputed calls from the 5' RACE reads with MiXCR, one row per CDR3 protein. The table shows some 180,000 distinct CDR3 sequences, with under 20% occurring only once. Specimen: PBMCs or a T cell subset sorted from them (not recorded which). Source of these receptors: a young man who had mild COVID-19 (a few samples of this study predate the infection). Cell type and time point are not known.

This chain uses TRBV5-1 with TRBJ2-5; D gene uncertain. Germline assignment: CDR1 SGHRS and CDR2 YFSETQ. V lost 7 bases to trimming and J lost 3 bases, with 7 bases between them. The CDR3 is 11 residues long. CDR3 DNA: TGCGCCAGCGGGCCCGAAGAGACCCAGTACTTC. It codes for CASGPEETQYF.

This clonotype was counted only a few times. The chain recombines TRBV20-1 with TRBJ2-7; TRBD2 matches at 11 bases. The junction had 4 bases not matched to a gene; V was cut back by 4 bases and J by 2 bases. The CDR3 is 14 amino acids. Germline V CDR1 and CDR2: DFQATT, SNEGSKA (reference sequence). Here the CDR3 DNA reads TGCAGTGCTAAGACTAGCGGGGTTACCTACGAGCAGTACTTC. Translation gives CSAKTSGVTYEQYF.

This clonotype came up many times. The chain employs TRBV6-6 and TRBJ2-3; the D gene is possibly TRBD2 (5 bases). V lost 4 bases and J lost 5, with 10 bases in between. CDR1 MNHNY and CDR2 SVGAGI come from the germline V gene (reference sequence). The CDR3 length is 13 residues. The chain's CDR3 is CASSFSGEDTQYF. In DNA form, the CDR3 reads TGTGCCAGCAGTTTCTCCGGGGAAGATACGCAGTATTTT.

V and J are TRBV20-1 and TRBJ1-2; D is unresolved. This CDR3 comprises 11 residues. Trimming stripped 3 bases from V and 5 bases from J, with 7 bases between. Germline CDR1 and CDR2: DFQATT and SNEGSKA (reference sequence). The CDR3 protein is CSASVGYGYTF. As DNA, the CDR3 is TGCAGTGCTAGTGTGGGATATGGCTACACCTTC.

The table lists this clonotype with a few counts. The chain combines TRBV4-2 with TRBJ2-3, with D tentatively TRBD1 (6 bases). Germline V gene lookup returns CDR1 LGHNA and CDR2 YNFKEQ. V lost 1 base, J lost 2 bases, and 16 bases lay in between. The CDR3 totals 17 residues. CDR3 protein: CASSQARGYGYTDTQYF. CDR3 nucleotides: TGTGCCAGCAGCCAAGCCAGGGGTTATGGTTACACAGATACGCAGTATTTT.

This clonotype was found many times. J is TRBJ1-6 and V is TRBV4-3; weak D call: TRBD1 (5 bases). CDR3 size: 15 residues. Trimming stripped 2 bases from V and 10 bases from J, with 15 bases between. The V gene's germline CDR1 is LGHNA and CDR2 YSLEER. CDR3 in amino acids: CASSQSGGRDSPLHF. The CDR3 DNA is TGCGCCAGCAGCCAAAGTGGCGGCAGGGACTCACCCCTCCACTTT.

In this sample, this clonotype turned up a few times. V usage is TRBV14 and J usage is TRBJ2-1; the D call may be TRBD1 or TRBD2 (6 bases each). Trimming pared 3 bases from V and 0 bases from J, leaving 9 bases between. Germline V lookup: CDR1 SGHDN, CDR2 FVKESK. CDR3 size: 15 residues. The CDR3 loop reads CASSHGGGSYNEQFF. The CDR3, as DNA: TGTGCCAGCAGCCACGGAGGGGGCTCCTACAATGAGCAGTTCTTC.

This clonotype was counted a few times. The CDR3 bases are TGTGCCAGCAGCTTACGGCTAGCGGGGGGGGGTGCGCAGTATTTT. It codes for CASSLRLAGGGAQYF. The chain joins TRBV7-2 to TRBJ2-3; TRBD2 aligns across 12 bases. V lost 2 bases to trimming and J lost 10 bases; unmatched junction nucleotides: 7. The CDR3 is made up of 15 amino acids. Germline V gene lookup returns CDR1 SGHTA and CDR2 FQGNSA.

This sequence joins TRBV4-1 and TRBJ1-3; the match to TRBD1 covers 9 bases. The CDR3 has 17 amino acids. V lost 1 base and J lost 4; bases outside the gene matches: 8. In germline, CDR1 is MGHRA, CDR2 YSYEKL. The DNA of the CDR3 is TGCGCCAGCAGCCAAGGATTAGCGGGACAGGGAGGAAACACCATATATTTT. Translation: CASSQGLAGQGGNTIYF.

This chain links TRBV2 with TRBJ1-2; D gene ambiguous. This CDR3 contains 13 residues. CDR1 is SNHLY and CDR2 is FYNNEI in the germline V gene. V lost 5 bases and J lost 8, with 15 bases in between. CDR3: CASSQTSALGYTF. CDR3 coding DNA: TGTGCCAGCAGTCAAACTTCGGCCCTAGGCTACACCTTC.

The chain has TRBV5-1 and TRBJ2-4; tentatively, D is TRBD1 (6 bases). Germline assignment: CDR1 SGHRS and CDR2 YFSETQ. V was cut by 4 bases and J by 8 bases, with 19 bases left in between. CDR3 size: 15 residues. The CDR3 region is CASSPSTGGLDIQYF. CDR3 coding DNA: TGCGCCAGCAGCCCATCGACAGGCGGGCTGGACATTCAGTACTTC.

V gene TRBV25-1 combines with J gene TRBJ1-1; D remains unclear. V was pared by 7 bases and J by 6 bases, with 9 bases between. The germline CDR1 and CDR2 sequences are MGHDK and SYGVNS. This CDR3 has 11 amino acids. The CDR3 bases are TGTGCCAGCATGATTCGTGCTGAAGCTTTCTTT. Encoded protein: CASMIRAEAFF. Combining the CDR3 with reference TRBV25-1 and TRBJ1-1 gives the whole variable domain EADIYQTPRYLVIGTGKKITLECSQTMGHDKMYWYQQDPGMELHLIHYSYGVNSTEKGDLSSESTVSRIRTEHFPLTLESARPSHTSQYLCASMIRAEAFFGQGTRLTVV.